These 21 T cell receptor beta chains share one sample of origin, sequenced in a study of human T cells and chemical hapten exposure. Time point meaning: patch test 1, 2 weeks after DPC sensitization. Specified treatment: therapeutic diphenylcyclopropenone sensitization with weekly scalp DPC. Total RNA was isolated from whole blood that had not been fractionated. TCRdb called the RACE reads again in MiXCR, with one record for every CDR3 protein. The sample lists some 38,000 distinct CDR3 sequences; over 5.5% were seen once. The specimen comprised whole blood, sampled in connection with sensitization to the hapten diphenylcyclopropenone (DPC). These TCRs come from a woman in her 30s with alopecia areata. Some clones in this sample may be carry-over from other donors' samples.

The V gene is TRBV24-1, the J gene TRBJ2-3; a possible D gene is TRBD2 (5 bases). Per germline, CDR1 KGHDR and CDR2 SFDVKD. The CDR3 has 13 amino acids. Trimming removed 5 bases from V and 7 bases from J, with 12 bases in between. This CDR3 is CATSVVGLHTQYF. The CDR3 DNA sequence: TGTGCCACCAGTGTTGTAGGACTCCATACGCAGTATTTT.

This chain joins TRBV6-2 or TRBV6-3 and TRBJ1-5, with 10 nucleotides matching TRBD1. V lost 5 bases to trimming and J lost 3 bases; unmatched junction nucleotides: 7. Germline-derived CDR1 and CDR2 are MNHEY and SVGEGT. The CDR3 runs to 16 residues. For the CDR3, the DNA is TGTGCCAGCAGTACCGACAGGGGGCGGTTCAATCAGCCCCAGCATTTT. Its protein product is CASSTDRGRFNQPQHF.

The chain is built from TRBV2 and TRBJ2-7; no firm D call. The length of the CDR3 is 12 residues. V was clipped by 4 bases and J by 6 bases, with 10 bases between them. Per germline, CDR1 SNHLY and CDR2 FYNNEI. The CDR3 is CASSVRPPEQYF. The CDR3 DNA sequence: TGTGCCAGCAGTGTTCGACCCCCCGAGCAGTACTTC.

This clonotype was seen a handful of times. CDR3 DNA sequence: TGTGCCAGCAGCTTGAAACAGGGACCAGATACGCAGTATTTT. Translation: CASSLKQGPDTQYF. The chain is built from TRBV5-4 and TRBJ2-3, with D tentatively TRBD1 (6 bases). Germline CDR1 is SGHNT and CDR2 is YYREEE (reference sequence). The germline V and J ends were trimmed by 1 base and 4 bases, with 10 bases remaining between them. This CDR3 has 14 residues.

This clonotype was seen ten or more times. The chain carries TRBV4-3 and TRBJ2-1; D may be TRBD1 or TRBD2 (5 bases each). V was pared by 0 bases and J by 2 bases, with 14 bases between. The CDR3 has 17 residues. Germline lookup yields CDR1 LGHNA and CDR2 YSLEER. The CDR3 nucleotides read TGCGCCAGCAGCCAAGATCCTCCAGGGACCCCCTACAATGAGCAGTTCTTC. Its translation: CASSQDPPGTPYNEQFF.

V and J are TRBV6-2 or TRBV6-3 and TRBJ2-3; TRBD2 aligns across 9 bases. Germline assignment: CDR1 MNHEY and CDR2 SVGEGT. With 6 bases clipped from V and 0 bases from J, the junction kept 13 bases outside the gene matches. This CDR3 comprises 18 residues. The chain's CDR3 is CASSPLAGTASSTDTQYF. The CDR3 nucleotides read TGTGCCAGCAGCCCTCTAGCGGGGACTGCCTCTAGCACAGATACGCAGTATTTT.

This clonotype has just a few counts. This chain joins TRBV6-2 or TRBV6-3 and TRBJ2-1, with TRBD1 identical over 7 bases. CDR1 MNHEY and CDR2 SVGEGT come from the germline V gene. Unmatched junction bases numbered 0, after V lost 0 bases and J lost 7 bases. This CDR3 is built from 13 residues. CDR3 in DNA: TGTGCCAGCAGTTACTCCAGGGGGAATGAGCAGTTCTTC. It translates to CASSYSRGNEQFF.

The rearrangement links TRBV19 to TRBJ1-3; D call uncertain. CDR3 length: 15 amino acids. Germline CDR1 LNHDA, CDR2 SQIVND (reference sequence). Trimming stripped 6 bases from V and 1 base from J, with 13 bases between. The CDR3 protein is CASRSGEVSGNTIYF. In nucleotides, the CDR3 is TGTGCCAGTAGAAGTGGCGAAGTATCTGGAAACACCATATATTTT.

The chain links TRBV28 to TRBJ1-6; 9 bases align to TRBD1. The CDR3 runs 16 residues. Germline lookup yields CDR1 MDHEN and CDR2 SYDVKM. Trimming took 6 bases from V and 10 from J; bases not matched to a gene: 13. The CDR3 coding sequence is TGTGCCAGCAGAGTACAGGGGGCGAGGCAAGGGTCACCCCTCCACTTT. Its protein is CASRVQGARQGSPLHF.

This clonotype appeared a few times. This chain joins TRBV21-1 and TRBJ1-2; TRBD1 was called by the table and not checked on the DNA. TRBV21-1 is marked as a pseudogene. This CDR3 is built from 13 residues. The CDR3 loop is CASSGTEFYGYTF. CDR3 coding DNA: TGTGCCAGCAGCGGGACAGAGTTCTATGGCTACACCTTC.

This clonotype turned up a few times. In DNA, the CDR3 is TGTGCCACCAGCAGAGATACAGGCCTCATCACAGATACGCAGTATTTT. Protein product: CATSRDTGLITDTQYF. V usage is TRBV15 and J usage is TRBJ2-3; D might be TRBD1 (5 bases). The CDR3 length is 16 residues. Germline lookup yields CDR1 LNHNV and CDR2 YYDKDF (reference sequence). Trimming removed 0 bases from V and 2 bases from J, with 12 bases in between.

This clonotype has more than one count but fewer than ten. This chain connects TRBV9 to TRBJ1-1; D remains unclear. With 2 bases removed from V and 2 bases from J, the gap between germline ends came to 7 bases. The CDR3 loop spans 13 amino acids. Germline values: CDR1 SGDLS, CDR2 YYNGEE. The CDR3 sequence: CASSVWLNTEAFF. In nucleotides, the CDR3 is TGTGCCAGCAGCGTGTGGTTAAACACTGAAGCTTTCTTT.

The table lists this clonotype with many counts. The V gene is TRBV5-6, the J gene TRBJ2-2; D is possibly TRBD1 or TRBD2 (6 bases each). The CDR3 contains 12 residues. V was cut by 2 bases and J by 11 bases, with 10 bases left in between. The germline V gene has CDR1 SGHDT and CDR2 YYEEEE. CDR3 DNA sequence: TGTGCCAGCAGCTTAGGAGGGGGAGAGCTGTTTTTT. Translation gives CASSLGGGELFF.

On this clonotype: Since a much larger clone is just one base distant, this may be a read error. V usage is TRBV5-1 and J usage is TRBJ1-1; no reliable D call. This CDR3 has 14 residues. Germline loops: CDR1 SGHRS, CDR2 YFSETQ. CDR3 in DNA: TGCGACAGCAGCTTTGACGCCCTGAACACTGAAGCTTTCTTT. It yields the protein CDSSFDALNTEAFF.

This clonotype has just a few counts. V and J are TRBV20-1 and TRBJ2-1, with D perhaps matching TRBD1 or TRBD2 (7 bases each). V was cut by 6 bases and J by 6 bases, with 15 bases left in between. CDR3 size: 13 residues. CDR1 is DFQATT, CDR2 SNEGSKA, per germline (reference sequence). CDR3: CSAAQGGGNEQFF. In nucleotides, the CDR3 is TGCAGTGCAGCCCAGGGGGGGGGCAATGAGCAGTTCTTC.

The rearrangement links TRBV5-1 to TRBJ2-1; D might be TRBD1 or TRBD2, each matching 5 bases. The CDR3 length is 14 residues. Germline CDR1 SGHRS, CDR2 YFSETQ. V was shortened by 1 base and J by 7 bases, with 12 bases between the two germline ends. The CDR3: CASSLTVGVNEQFF. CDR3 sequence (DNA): TGCGCCAGCAGCTTGACAGTGGGGGTGAATGAGCAGTTCTTC. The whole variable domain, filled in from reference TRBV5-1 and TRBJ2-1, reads KAGVTQTPRYLIKTRGQQVTLSCSPISGHRSVSWYQQTPGQGLQFLFEYFSETQRNKGNFPGRFSGRQFSNSRSEMNVSTLELGDSALYLCASSLTVGVNEQFFGPGTRLTVL.

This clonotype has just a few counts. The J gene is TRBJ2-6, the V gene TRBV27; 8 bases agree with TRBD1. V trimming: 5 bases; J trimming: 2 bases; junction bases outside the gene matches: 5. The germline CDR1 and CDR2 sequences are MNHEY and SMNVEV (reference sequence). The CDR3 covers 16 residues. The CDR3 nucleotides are TGTGCCAGCAGTCTCTACAGGGGGGCTGGGGCCAACGTCCTGACTTTC. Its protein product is CASSLYRGAGANVLTF.

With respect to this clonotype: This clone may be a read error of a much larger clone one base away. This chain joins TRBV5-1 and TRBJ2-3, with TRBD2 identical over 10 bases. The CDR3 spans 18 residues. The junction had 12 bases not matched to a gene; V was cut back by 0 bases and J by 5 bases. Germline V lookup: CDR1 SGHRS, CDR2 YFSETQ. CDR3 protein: CASSLVPSGGEAVDTQYF. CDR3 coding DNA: TGCGCCAGCAGCTTGGTACCTAGCGGGGGAGAAGCAGTAGATACGCAGTATTTT.

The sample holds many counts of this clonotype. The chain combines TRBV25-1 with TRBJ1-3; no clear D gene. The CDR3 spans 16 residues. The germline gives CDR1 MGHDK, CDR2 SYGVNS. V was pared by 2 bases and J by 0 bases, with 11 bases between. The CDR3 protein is CASSELGEGSGNTIYF. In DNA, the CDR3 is TGTGCCAGCAGTGAACTTGGGGAGGGCTCTGGAAACACCATATATTTT.

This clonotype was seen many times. The CDR3 here is CASSLKNTEAFF. CDR3 bases: TGTGCCAGCAGCTTGAAGAACACTGAAGCTTTCTTT. The gene calls are TRBV7-2 and TRBJ1-1; D unresolved. This CDR3 is built from 12 residues. Germline CDR1 and CDR2: SGHTA and FQGNSA. V was clipped by 3 bases and J by 1 base, with 3 bases between them.

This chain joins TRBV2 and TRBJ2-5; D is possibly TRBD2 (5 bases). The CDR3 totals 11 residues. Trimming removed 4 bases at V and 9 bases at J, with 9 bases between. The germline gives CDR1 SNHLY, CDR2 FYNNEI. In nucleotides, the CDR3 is TGTGCCAGCAGTGCTTCGGAGGCCCAGTACTTC. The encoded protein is CASSASEAQYF.